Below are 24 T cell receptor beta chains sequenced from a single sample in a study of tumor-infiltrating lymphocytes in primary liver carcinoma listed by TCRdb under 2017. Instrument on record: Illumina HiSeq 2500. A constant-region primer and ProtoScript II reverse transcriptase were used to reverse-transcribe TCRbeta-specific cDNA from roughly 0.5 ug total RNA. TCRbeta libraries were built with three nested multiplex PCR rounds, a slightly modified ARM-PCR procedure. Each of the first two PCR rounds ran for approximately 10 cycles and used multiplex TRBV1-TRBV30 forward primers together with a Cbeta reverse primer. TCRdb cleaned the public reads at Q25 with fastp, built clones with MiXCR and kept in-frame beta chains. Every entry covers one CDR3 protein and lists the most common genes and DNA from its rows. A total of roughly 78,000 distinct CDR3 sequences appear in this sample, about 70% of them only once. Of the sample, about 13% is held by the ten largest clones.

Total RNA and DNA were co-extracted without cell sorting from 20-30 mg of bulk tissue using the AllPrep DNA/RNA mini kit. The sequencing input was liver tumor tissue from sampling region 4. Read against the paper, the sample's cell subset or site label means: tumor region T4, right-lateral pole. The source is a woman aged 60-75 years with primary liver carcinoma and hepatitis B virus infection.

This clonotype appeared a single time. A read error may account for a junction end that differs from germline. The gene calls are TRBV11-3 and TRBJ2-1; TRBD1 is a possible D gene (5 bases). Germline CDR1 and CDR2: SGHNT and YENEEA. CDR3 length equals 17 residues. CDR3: CACSSRGARTMGNEHFF. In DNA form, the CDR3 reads TGTGCCTGCAGCTCCCGTGGGGCGCGGACCATGGGCAATGAGCACTTCTTC.

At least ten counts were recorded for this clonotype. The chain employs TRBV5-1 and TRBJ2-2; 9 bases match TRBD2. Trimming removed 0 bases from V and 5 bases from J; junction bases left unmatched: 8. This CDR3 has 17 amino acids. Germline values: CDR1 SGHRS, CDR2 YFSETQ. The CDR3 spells CASSLAGAGGLTGELFF. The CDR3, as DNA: TGCGCCAGCAGCTTGGCCGGAGCGGGAGGATTAACCGGGGAGCTGTTTTTT.

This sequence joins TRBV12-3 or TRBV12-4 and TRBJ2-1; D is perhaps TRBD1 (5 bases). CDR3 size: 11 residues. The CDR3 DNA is TGTGTAAACAGTCGACAGCATGAGCAGTTCTTC. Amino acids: CVNSRQHEQFF.

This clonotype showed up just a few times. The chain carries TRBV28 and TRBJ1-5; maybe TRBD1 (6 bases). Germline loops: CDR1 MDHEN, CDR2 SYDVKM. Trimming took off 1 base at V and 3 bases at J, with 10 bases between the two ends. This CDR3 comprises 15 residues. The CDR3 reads CASSLSGGHNQPQHF. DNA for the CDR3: TGTGCCAGCAGTTTATCTGGGGGACACAATCAGCCCCAGCATTTT.

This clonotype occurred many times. The CDR3 nucleotides read TGTGCCAGCAGTGACGTAGCAGGGATGCAGGAGACCCAGTACTTC. It encodes CASSDVAGMQETQYF. The V and J genes are TRBV6-1 and TRBJ2-5; D is possibly TRBD1 (5 bases). V was pared by 3 bases and J by 5 bases, with 16 bases between. The CDR3 loop spans 15 amino acids. Germline CDR1 and CDR2: MNHNS and SASEGT.

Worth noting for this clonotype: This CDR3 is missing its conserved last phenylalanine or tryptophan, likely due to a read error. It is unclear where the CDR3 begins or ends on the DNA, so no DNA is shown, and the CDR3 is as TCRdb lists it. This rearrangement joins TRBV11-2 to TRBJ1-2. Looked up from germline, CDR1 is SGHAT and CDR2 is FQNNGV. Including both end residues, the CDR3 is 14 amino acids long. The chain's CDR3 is CASSFSQANYDYTI.

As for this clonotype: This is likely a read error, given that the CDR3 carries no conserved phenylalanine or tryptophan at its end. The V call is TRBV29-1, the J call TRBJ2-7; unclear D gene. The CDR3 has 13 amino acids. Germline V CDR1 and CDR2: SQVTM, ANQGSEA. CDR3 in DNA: TGCAGTGTTGAAGGCTCGGCAACCAACGAGCAGTACCTC. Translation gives CSVEGSATNEQYL.

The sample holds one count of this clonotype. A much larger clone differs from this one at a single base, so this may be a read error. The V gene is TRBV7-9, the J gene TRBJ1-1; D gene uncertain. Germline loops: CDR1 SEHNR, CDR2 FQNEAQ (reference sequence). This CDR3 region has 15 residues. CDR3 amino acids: CASSLFAAGNTDAFF. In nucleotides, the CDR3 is TGTGCCAGCAGCTTATTTGCTGCTGGGAACACTGACGCTTTCTTT.

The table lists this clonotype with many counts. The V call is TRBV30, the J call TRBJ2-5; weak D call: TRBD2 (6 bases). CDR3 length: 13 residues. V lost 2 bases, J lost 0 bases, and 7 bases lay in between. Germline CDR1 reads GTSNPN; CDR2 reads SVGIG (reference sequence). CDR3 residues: CAWSSSDQETQYF. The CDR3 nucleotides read TGTGCCTGGAGTTCTAGCGACCAAGAGACCCAGTACTTC.

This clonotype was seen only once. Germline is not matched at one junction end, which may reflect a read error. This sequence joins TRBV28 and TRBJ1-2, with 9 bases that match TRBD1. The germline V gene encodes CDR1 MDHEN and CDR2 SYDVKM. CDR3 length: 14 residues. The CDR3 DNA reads TGTGCCGGCAGCCCCGGGGACAGGGCCTATGGCTACACCTTC. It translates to CAGSPGDRAYGYTF.

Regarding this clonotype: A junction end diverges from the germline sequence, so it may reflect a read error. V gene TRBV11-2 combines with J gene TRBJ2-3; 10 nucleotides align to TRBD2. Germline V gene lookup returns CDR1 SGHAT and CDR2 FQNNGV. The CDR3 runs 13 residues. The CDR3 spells CTSSSGLAGGRYF. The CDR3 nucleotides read TGTACCAGCAGCTCTGGATTAGCGGGAGGCCGGTATTTT.

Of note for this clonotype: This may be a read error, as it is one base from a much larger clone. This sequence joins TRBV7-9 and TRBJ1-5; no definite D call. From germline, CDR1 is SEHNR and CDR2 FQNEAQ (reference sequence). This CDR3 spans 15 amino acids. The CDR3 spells CVSSLSSGGNQPQHF. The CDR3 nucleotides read TGTGTCAGCAGCTTATCCTCCGGGGGCAATCAGCCCCAGCATTTT.

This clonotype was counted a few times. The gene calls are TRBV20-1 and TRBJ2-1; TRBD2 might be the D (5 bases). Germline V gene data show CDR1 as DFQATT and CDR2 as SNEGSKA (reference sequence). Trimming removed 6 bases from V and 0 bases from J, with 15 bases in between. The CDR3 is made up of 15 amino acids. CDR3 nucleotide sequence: TGCAGTGCACCTCCCCTAGAGGGCTCCTACAATGAGCAGTTCTTC. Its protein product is CSAPPLEGSYNEQFF.

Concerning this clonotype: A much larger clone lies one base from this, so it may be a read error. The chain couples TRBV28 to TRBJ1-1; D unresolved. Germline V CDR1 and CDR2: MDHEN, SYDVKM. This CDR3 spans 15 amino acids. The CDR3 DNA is TGTGCCAGCAGTTCTGCCCAGCCGGCGAACAGTGAAGCTTTCTTT. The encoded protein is CASSSAQPANSEAFF.

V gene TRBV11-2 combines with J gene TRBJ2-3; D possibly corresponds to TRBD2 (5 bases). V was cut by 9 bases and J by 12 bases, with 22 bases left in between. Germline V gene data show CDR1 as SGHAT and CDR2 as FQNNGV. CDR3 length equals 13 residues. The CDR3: CARSIDRGGTQYF. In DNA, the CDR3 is TGTGCCAGGAGCATAGATCGAGGAGGTACACAGTATTTT.

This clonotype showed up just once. The CDR3: CSVGTSGPDTQYF. The CDR3 nucleotides are TGCAGCGTCGGAACTAGTGGGCCAGATACGCAGTATTTT. This sequence joins TRBV29-1 and TRBJ2-3; TRBD2 is a possible D gene (5 bases). Trimming removed 6 bases at V and 4 bases at J, with 14 bases between. Germline CDR1 SQVTM, CDR2 ANQGSEA. The CDR3 sequence is 13 residues long.

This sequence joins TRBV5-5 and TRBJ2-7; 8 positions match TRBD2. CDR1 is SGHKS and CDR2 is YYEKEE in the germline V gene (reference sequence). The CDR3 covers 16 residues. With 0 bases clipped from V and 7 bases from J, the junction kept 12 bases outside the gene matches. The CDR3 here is CASSLVIGAGVWEQYF. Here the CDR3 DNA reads TGTGCCAGCAGCTTGGTTATAGGAGCGGGAGTATGGGAGCAGTACTTC.

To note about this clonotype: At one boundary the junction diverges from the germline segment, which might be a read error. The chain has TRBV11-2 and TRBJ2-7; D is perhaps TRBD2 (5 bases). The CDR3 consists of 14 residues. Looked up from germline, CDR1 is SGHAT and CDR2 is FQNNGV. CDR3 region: CASNLGGLASKQYF. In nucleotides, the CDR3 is TGTGCCAGCAACTTAGGCGGTCTAGCCTCGAAGCAGTACTTT. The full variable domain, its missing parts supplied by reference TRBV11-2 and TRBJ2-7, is EAGVAQSPRYKIIEKRQSVAFWCNPISGHATLYWYQQILGQGPKLLIQFQNNGVVDDSQLPKDRFSAERLKGVDSTLKIQPAKLEDSAVYLCASNLGGLASKQYFGPGTRLTVT.

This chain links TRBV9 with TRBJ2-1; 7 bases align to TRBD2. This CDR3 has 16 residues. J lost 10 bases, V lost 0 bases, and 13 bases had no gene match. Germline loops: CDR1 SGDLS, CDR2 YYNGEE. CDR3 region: CASSVAASGVSSEQFF. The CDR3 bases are TGTGCCAGCAGCGTAGCGGCTAGCGGAGTAAGTTCGGAGCAGTTCTTC.

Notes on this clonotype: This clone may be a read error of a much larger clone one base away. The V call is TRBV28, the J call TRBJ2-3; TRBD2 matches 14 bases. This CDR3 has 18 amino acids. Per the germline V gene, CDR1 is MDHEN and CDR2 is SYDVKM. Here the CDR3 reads CTSSTRLAGGVGTDTQYF. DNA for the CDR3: TGTACCAGCAGTACCCGACTAGCGGGAGGGGTGGGCACAGATACGCAGTATTTT.

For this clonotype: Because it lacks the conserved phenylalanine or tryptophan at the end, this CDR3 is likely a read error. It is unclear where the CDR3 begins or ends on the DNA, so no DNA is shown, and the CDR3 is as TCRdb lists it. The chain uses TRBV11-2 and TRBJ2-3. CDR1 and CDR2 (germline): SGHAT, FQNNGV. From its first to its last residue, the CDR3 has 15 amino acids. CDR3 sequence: CASRPSATNTDTRYL.

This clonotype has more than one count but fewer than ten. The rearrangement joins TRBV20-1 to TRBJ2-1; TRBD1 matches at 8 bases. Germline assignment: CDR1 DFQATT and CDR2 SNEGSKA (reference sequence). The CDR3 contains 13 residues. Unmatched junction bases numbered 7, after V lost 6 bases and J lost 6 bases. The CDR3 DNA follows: TGCAGTGCGCCCCCAGGGGGCCTCAATGAGCAGTTCTTC. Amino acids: CSAPPGGLNEQFF.

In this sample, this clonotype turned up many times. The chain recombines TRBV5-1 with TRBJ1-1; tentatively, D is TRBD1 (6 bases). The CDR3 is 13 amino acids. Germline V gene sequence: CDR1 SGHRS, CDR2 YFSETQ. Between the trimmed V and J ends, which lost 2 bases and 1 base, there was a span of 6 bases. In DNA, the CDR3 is TGCGCCAGCAGCTTACAGGGGAACACTGAAGCTTTCTTT. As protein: CASSLQGNTEAFF.

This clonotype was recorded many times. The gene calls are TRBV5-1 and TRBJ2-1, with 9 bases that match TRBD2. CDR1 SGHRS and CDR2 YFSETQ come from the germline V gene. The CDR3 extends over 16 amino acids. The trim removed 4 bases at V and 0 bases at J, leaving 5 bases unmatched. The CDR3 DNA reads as TGCGCCAGCAGCCTCTCTAGCGGGACCTCCTACAATGAGCAGTTCTTC. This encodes CASSLSSGTSYNEQFF.